Listed below are T cell receptor beta chains from one sample, sequenced in a study of patients and donors after allogeneic stem cell transplantation. TCRdb called the RT-PCR reads again in MiXCR, with one record for every CDR3 protein. Here the sample spans approximately 160,000 distinct CDR3 sequences, roughly 31% being singletons. The sample was blood, either unsorted or a sorted T cell fraction (not recorded which). The receptors derive from a human donor who was either an allogeneic HSCT recipient or a stem cell or donor lymphocyte infusion donor (not recorded which). It is not recorded whose cells these are; they may come from a transplant donor. Each CDR3 is given without its conserved first and last residue. The size of a clone is reported for some rows only, either as once, few or many, or as a class for expanded clones.

J gene,clone size,V gene,CDR3 protein
TRBJ2-5,.,TRBV7-2,ASSSYRVLQETQY
TRBJ2-7,few,TRBV2,AISTGVGYEQY
TRBJ2-3,few,TRBV3-1,ASSRNSGSGADTQY
TRBJ1-2,few,TRBV10-1,ASSEEGSYGYT
TRBJ1-2,many,TRBV12-3/TRBV12-4,ASSLIFGALGEGYT
TRBJ1-1,.,TRBV9,ASTHSPGEECTEAF
TRBJ1-1,.,TRBV23-1,ASSQNRTNTEAF
TRBJ2-7,.,TRBV3-1,ASSYGTLSYEQY
TRBJ2-1,.,TRBV2,ASSGLPGTSGPDEQF
TRBJ2-2,.,TRBV4-3,ASSQGLENTGELF
TRBJ2-6,.,TRBV5-1,ASSLMDSVFSGANVLT
TRBJ2-2,.,TRBV5-1,ASSFSLVDTGELF
TRBJ1-5,few,TRBV18,ASSPLRGAQPQH
TRBJ2-3,few,TRBV20-1,SARSGVAFHRSTQY
TRBJ1-2,few,TRBV5-1,ASSLDRPTEIT
TRBJ1-5,.,TRBV6-5,ASRRNGDQPQH
TRBJ1-1,.,TRBV7-9,ASSSDSHLAF
TRBJ2-1,.,TRBV5-1,ASSLTLAGGSYNEQF
TRBJ2-7,.,TRBV7-9,ASSLESDEQY
TRBJ1-4,.,TRBV14,ASSQARDRATEKLF
TRBJ2-1,once,TRBV5-1,ASSLYGYNEQF
TRBJ2-1,few,TRBV5-1,ASSPGTSWNEQF
TRBJ2-7,.,TRBV20-1,SAPNHGGSSYEQY
TRBJ1-2,many,TRBV28,ASSVKGYGYT
TRBJ1-6,.,TRBV28,ASTFGRGISPLH
TRBJ2-7,.,TRBV10-3,AIRQVYEQY
TRBJ1-5,many,TRBV12-3/TRBV12-4,ASSLSGAYNQPQH
TRBJ2-1,.,TRBV5-1,ASSQGLAGLDEQF
TRBJ2-3,few,TRBV6-4,ASSVIQGADTQY
TRBJ1-2,many,TRBV12-3/TRBV12-4,ASKQSYGYT
TRBJ2-7,.,TRBV10-3,AISELREQY
TRBJ1-2,.,TRBV12-3/TRBV12-4,ASTLTQGALGGYT
TRBJ1-5,few,TRBV7-2,ASSSTGGGQPQH
TRBJ1-4,many,TRBV6-6,ASEVGEKLF
TRBJ2-1,.,TRBV10-1,ASSEGADEGGYFYNEQF
TRBJ1-1,many,TRBV4-3,ASSQDTGANTEAF
TRBJ2-2,many,TRBV6-2/TRBV6-3,ASSTNTGELF
TRBJ2-5,.,TRBV29-1,SVDPWAGEYETQY
TRBJ1-1,few,TRBV20-1,SAKRQQNTEAF